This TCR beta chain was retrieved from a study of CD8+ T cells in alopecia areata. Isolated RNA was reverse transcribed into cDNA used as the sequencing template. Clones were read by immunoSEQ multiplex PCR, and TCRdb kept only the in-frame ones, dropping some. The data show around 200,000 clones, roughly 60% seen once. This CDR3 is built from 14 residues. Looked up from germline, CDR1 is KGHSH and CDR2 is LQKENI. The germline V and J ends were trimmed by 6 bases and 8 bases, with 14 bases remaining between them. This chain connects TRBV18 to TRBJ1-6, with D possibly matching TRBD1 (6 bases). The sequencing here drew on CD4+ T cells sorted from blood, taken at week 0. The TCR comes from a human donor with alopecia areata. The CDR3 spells CASSQKGGDSPLHF. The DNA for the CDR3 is TGTGCCAGCTCCCAGAAAGGGGGGGATTCACCCCTCCACTTT. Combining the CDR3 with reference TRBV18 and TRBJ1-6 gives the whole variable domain NAGVMQNPRHLVRRRGQEARLRCSPMKGHSHVYWYRQLPEEGLKFMVYLQKENIIDESGMPKERFSAEFPKEGPSILRIQQVVRGDSAAYFCASSQKGGDSPLHFGNGTRLTVT.